This TCR beta chain stems from a study of T cell repertoires in cytomegalovirus infection. Study background: Matching HLA type, along with CMV infection, was indicated by public TCR beta signatures. The study, taken as a whole, reports: Identification of carriers of CMV plus the relevant HLA was performed using cumulative public TCR beta family frequency. HLA-C-restricted CMV clonotypes gave the most frequent clonotype in two of eight donors.

Of note for this clonotype: Its antigen is currently unknown.

TCRdb ran MiXCR on the reads and lists one entry per CDR3 protein. The table includes approximately 300,000 distinct CDR3 sequences, 20% to 30% detected once. Trimming pared 5 bases from V and 2 bases from J, leaving 13 bases between. The CDR3 has 15 residues. The germline CDR1 and CDR2 sequences are SEHNR and FQNEAQ (reference sequence). The sequences come from cultured PBMCs, collected from culture after CMV antigen stimulation. This chain links TRBV7-9 with TRBJ2-1; a possible D gene is TRBD2 (5 bases). The sequence was obtained from a human donor in good health (CMV status not recorded). Some clones in this sample may be carry-over from other donors' samples. As DNA, the CDR3 is TGTGCCAGCAGCGCCCCGGGGAGTACCTACAATGAGCAGTTCTTC. Protein sequence: CASSAPGSTYNEQFF. Together with reference TRBV7-9 and TRBJ2-1, the CDR3 gives the full variable domain: DTGVSQNPRHKITKRGQNVTFRCDPISEHNRLYWYRQTLGQGPEFLTYFQNEAQLEKSRLLSDRFSAERPKGSFSTLEIQRTEQGDSAMYLCASSAPGSTYNEQFFGPGTRLTVL.